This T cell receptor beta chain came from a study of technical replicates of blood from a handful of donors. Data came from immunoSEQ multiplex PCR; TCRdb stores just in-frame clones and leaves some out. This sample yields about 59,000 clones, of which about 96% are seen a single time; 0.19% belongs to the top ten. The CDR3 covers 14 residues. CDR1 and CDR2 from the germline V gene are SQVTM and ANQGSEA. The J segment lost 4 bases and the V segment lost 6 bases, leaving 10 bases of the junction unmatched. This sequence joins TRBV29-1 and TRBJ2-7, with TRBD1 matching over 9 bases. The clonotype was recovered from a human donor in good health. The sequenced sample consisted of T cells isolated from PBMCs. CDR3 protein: CSVPIGQGQYEQYF. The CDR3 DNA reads TGCAGCGTACCGATCGGACAGGGGCAATACGAGCAGTACTTC.